A single sample is the source of the 14 T cell receptor beta chains below, sequenced in a study of T cell therapy after organ transplantation (dated by TCRdb to between 2019 and 2020). The sample's time point, from its label and the paper: 20-29 weeks after completion of therapy. Receptors were amplified or captured by the immunoSEQ multiplex PCR assay. This immuneACCESS table, as held by TCRdb, lists in-frame sequences with V and J called but not all clones. Of the missing ones, under half trace to an unresolved V gene in checked studies; the others have no known cause. The sample table lists some 17,000 clones, roughly 85% of them with a count of one. Roughly 31% of the sample goes to the ten largest clones. The antigens these receptors bind are not known. The input for sequencing was CD8+ T cells from blood, taken after autologous CMV-specific T cell therapy. Source of these receptors: a human patient who had received a solid organ transplant and had CMV disease. Post transplant, some T cells may arise from the graft donor.

The rearrangement uses TRBV4-1 and TRBJ2-5; 7 bases agree with TRBD2. Near its end, the DNA agrees better with TRBJ2-7, so the J call may be wrong. CDR1 and CDR2 from the germline V gene are MGHRA and YSYEKL. The CDR3 runs 16 residues. This chain's CDR3 is CASSQAQAGRFYEQYF. For the CDR3, the DNA is TGCGCCAGCAGCCAAGCTCAAGCGGGGCGCTTCTACGAGCAGTACTTC.

The rearrangement joins TRBV14 to TRBJ2-3, with a possible D match to TRBD1 (6 bases). The CDR3 sequence is 17 residues long. V lost 3 bases to trimming and J lost 2 bases, with 18 bases between them. Germline-derived CDR1 and CDR2 are SGHDN and FVKESK. In DNA form, the CDR3 reads TGTGCCAGCAGCCAGGGCCCAGGGGCCACTTTCACAGATACGCAGTATTTT. Amino acids: CASSQGPGATFTDTQYF.

This sequence joins TRBV27 and TRBJ2-7; D assignment may be TRBD1 or TRBD2 (5 bases each). V was pared by 0 bases and J by 1 base, with 13 bases between. The CDR3 runs 16 residues. Germline V gives CDR1 MNHEY, CDR2 SMNVEV (reference sequence). The CDR3 protein is CASSLSPGTASYEQYF. The CDR3 region has the DNA TGTGCCAGCAGTTTATCGCCTGGGACGGCTTCCTACGAGCAGTACTTC.

This clone has only a few counts. The genes are TRBV19 and TRBJ2-5; no clear D. The germline V gene encodes CDR1 LNHDA and CDR2 SQIVND (reference sequence). With 3 bases removed from V and 5 bases from J, the gap between germline ends came to 19 bases. The CDR3 spans 16 residues. CDR3 nucleotide sequence: TGTGCCAGTAGTATGGGGTATACGTCCGATTTGGAGACCCAGTACTTC. Amino acids: CASSMGYTSDLETQYF.

The gene calls are TRBV7-8 and TRBJ1-6; D not certain. The CDR3 length is 15 residues. The germline V and J ends were trimmed by 5 bases and 7 bases, with 15 bases remaining between them. Germline CDR1 reads SGHVS; CDR2 reads FQNEAQ. CDR3 residues: CASSKEGPWNSPLHF. CDR3 DNA sequence: TGTGCCAGCAGCAAAGAGGGCCCGTGGAATTCACCCCTCCACTTT.

The rearrangement links TRBV4-1 to TRBJ1-5; D is ambiguous. CDR1 MGHRA and CDR2 YSYEKL come from the germline V gene. Trimming took off 7 bases at V and 7 bases at J, with 11 bases between the two ends. The CDR3 is 12 amino acids. The DNA of the CDR3 is TGCGCCAGCAACACCCCGGGGCAGCCCCAGCATTTT. Its translation is CASNTPGQPQHF.

The chain links TRBV5-4 to TRBJ2-5; tentative D call: TRBD2 (6 bases). There are 15 residues in the CDR3. Germline CDR1 and CDR2: SGHNT and YYREEE (reference sequence). V dropped 4 bases and J dropped 7 bases, with 20 bases sitting between them. DNA for the CDR3: TGTGCCAGCAGCCGAACCGGGAGAAGCGCCAGGACCCAGTACTTC. Amino acids: CASSRTGRSARTQYF.

The chain recombines TRBV5-6 with TRBJ2-7; no reliable D call. From germline, CDR1 is SGHDT and CDR2 YYEEEE. The CDR3 length is 16 residues. V lost 3 bases, J lost 7 bases, and 23 bases lay in between. The CDR3 DNA reads as TGTGCCAGCAGCTGGGGTGTAGCAGGCCTATACGCGGAGCAGTACTTC. Translation: CASSWGVAGLYAEQYF.

The chain carries TRBV19 and TRBJ1-1; D unclear. The CDR3 spans 15 residues. The germline V gene encodes CDR1 LNHDA and CDR2 SQIVND (reference sequence). Trimming took 3 bases from V and 1 from J, leaving 12 bases between them. The CDR3 loop reads CASSIGPGQNTEAFF. In nucleotides, the CDR3 is TGTGCCAGTAGTATTGGGCCCGGCCAGAACACTGAAGCTTTCTTT.

The chain links TRBV6-6 to TRBJ1-3, with a tentative D call TRBD1 (5 bases). CDR1 is MNHNY and CDR2 is SVGAGI in the germline V gene (reference sequence). The CDR3 sequence is 15 residues long. The ends were cut back, 0 bases at V and 2 bases at J, with 8 bases in the middle. The CDR3, as DNA: TGTGCCAGCAGTTACTCGGGGGGAGCTGGAAACACCATATATTTT. It translates to CASSYSGGAGNTIYF.

The chain couples TRBV7-9 to TRBJ2-3; TRBD1 might be the D (5 bases). Germline V lookup: CDR1 SEHNR, CDR2 FQNEAQ (reference sequence). V shed 5 bases and J shed 1 base, with 16 bases lying between them. CDR3 size: 16 residues. The CDR3 DNA reads TGTGCCAGCAGCCCCCGTAGGGGTTGGGGCACAGATACGCAGTATTTT. Amino acid sequence: CASSPRRGWGTDTQYF.

This chain links TRBV7-9 with TRBJ2-7; 15 bases agree with TRBD2. The CDR3 has 19 residues. V shed 2 bases, J shed 0 bases, and the junction held 8 bases outside the gene matches. Germline V gene data show CDR1 as SEHNR and CDR2 as FQNEAQ (reference sequence). The CDR3 here is CASSLFGTSGGQPSYEQYF. In nucleotides, the CDR3 is TGTGCCAGCAGCTTATTCGGGACTAGCGGGGGGCAACCCTCCTACGAGCAGTACTTC. Full variable domain (missing parts from reference TRBV7-9 and TRBJ2-7): DTGVSQNPRHKITKRGQNVTFRCDPISEHNRLYWYRQTLGQGPEFLTYFQNEAQLEKSRLLSDRFSAERPKGSFSTLEIQRTEQGDSAMYLCASSLFGTSGGQPSYEQYFGPGTRLTVT.

This sequence joins TRBV6-5 and TRBJ2-7, with D perhaps matching TRBD2 (6 bases). CDR1 is MNHEY, CDR2 SVGAGI, per germline. The CDR3 totals 14 residues. Trimming shortened V by 3 bases and J by 2 bases, and 11 bases separated the two germline ends. The chain's CDR3 is CASSYGGEAYEQYF. CDR3 DNA: TGTGCCAGCAGTTATGGAGGGGAGGCCTACGAGCAGTACTTC.

The chain uses TRBV18 and TRBJ1-1; D is unresolved. With 4 bases removed from V and 1 base from J, the gap between germline ends came to 7 bases. The germline V gene encodes CDR1 KGHSH and CDR2 LQKENI. The CDR3 is 13 residues long. The CDR3 coding sequence is TGTGCCAGCTCACTTACCAAGAACACTGAAGCTTTCTTT. It is translated as CASSLTKNTEAFF.